This is a list of T cell receptor beta chains from one sample in a study of sequential checkpoint blockade in melanoma. The protocol was immunoSEQ multiplex PCR, while the TCRdb copy is restricted to in-frame clones and leaves out a portion. Of roughly 10,000 clones listed, less than 80% were seen once; the top ten hold 36%. Sequencing was performed on CD8+ T cells sorted from blood (inferred from file names), taken from a patient given nivolumab and ipilimumab in sequence. Source of these receptors: a human donor with melanoma. The CDR3 runs from the conserved cysteine through the conserved F or W. The D gene is left open where the match is weak. Rows may omit the clone size; those that give it use once, few, many or a size class.

len: 16
j_gene: TRBJ2-3
d_gene: TRBD2
v_gene: TRBV10-3
abundance: -
CDR3aa: CAISGNSGGGVDTQYF
CDR3nt: TGTGCCATCAGTGGAAATAGCGGGGGCGGGGTAGATACGCAGTATTTT

len: 14
j_gene: TRBJ1-5
d_gene: -
v_gene: TRBV12-5
abundance: -
CDR3aa: CASGLARAGQPQHF
CDR3nt: TGTGCTAGTGGACTAGCGCGGGCAGGACAGCCCCAGCATTTT

len: 17
j_gene: TRBJ2-7
d_gene: TRBD2
v_gene: TRBV2
abundance: -
CDR3aa: CASSGGLAGGSSYEQYF
CDR3nt: TGTGCCAGCAGTGGGGGACTAGCGGGAGGAAGCTCCTACGAGCAGTACTTC

len: 16
j_gene: TRBJ1-2
d_gene: -
v_gene: TRBV4-1
abundance: -
CDR3aa: CASSHPSGGLFDGYTF
CDR3nt: TGCGCCAGCAGCCATCCCTCCGGGGGGCTTTTCGACGGCTACACCTTC

len: 13
j_gene: TRBJ1-6
d_gene: -
v_gene: TRBV27
abundance: -
CDR3aa: CASSRVFNSPLHF
CDR3nt: TGTGCCAGCAGCAGGGTATTTAATTCACCCCTCCACTTT

len: 16
j_gene: TRBJ2-7
d_gene: TRBD2
v_gene: TRBV7-8
abundance: -
CDR3aa: CASSLAMAGGIYEQYF
CDR3nt: TGTGCCAGCAGCTTAGCGATGGCGGGAGGGATCTACGAGCAGTACTTC

len: 14
j_gene: TRBJ2-7
d_gene: TRBD2
v_gene: TRBV27
abundance: -
CDR3aa: CASSLRAGANEQYF
CDR3nt: TGTGCCAGCAGTTTAAGAGCGGGAGCTAACGAGCAGTACTTC

len: 16
j_gene: TRBJ2-7
d_gene: TRBD2
v_gene: TRBV9
abundance: once
CDR3aa: CASSSPLAGGPGEQYF
CDR3nt: TGTGCCAGCAGCTCCCCACTAGCGGGAGGCCCTGGGGAGCAGTACTTC

len: 15
j_gene: TRBJ2-7
d_gene: -
v_gene: TRBV10-3
abundance: -
CDR3aa: CAISEWHPPSYEQYF
CDR3nt: TGTGCCATCAGTGAGTGGCATCCCCCCTCCTACGAGCAGTACTTC

len: 16
j_gene: TRBJ2-7
d_gene: TRBD2
v_gene: TRBV9
abundance: -
CDR3aa: CASSVGLAGGPGEQYF
CDR3nt: TGTGCCAGCAGCGTGGGGCTAGCGGGAGGGCCGGGGGAGCAGTACTTC

len: 15
j_gene: TRBJ1-1
d_gene: -
v_gene: TRBV5-1
abundance: -
CDR3aa: CASSLGLDGSPEAFF
CDR3nt: TGCGCCAGCAGCTTGGGGCTCGACGGGAGCCCTGAAGCTTTCTTT

len: 16
j_gene: TRBJ2-6
d_gene: -
v_gene: TRBV9
abundance: few
CDR3aa: CASSSERSSGANVLTF
CDR3nt: TGTGCCAGCAGCTCTGAAAGGAGCTCTGGGGCCAACGTCCTGACTTTC

len: 15
j_gene: TRBJ2-1
d_gene: TRBD2
v_gene: TRBV9
abundance: -
CDR3aa: CASSAGGARGNEQFF
CDR3nt: TGTGCCAGCAGCGCCGGGGGGGCCCGGGGTAATGAGCAGTTCTTC

len: 15
j_gene: TRBJ2-1
d_gene: TRBD2
v_gene: TRBV27
abundance: -
CDR3aa: CASSPRTSGRDEQFF
CDR3nt: TGTGCCAGCAGTCCCCGGACTAGCGGGAGGGATGAGCAGTTCTTC

len: 16
j_gene: TRBJ2-1
d_gene: TRBD2
v_gene: TRBV5-6
abundance: -
CDR3aa: CASSLDFSGGSNEQFF
CDR3nt: TGTGCCAGCAGCTTGGATTTCAGCGGGGGTTCAAATGAGCAGTTCTTC

len: 14
j_gene: TRBJ1-4
d_gene: -
v_gene: TRBV10-2
abundance: few
CDR3aa: CASSVQGVHEKLFF
CDR3nt: TGCGCCAGCAGTGTACAGGGCGTTCACGAAAAACTGTTTTTT